This T cell receptor beta chain stems from a study of T cells expressing NK-cell markers. Study-level background: It was sorted CD3+CD56-NKG2C+, CD3+CD56+NKG2C- and CD3+CD56+NKG2C+ T cells that provided the TCR beta repertoires. Most of the eight sequenced donors were classified as HCMV-seropositive, and one was classified as seronegative. Regarding the study as a whole: Topping the CD3+CD56-NKG2C+ fraction as well were these clonotypes, in a handful of donors.

To note about this clonotype: What it recognizes is unknown.

cDNA encoding TCR beta was synthesized via 5'RACE template switching incorporating UMIs. Reanalyzing the 5' RACE reads, TCRdb keeps one entry per CDR3 protein, without DNA. The sample table sets out 400,000 or so distinct CDR3 sequences. This sequence was found in a woman aged 50 to 65 in good health. Sequencing was done on a sample of blood T cells: a sorted CD56 or NKG2C T cell subset, CD4+ or CD8+ T cells, or bulk PBMC T cells (not recorded which).

The CDR3 sequence: CASSSGRQGTDTQYF. This chain uses TRBV10-1 with TRBJ2-3; TCRdb calls TRBD1, which cannot be checked without DNA. The CDR3 contains 15 residues. Germline lookup yields CDR1 WNHNN and CDR2 SYGVQD (reference sequence).